This T cell receptor (beta chain) was sequenced during a study of blood T cell repertoires in COVID-19. For the study at large: Sample material is recorded as cDNA or gDNA derived from T cells, B-cell-depleted T cells, or PBMCs.

Of note for this clone: This sample includes further DNA sequences coding for the same CDR3.

Patients in Seattle were enrolled during active infection, then followed longitudinally. Germline V gives CDR1 SQVTM, CDR2 ANQGSEA. There are 13 residues in the CDR3. Between the trimmed V and J ends, which lost 6 bases and 1 base, there was a span of 9 bases. Authors' methods: Reference gene primer amplification gave nucleated cell count estimates. The assay was immunoSEQ multiplex PCR, and TCRdb's table has in-frame clones only and misses some. Clone size and V and J calls were adopted from that table, with D and trimming inferred from the DNA. The sample consists of 310,000 or so clones, about nine tenths of them appearing once.

Specimen: peripheral blood. The TCR comes from a woman aged 25-40 years with COVID-19, enrolled during active disease. The chain links TRBV29-1 to TRBJ2-2, with D tentatively TRBD1 (5 bases). The CDR3 DNA follows: TGCAGCGTGCAGGGTAGGAACACCGGGGAGCTGTTTTTT. This codes for CSVQGRNTGELFF.